This is a list of T cell receptor beta chains from one sample in a study of CD8+ T cells in alopecia areata. Clones were sequenced by immunoSEQ multiplex PCR, and TCRdb holds only the in-frame ones, with some missing. The table records 130,000 to 150,000 clones, 45% to 60% of them present only once. The sample consisted of CD4+ T cells sorted from blood, taken at week 0. These receptors all come from a human donor with alopecia areata. CDR3s include the opening cysteine and the closing phenylalanine or tryptophan. D genes are given only for firm matches. Clone sizes are given selectively: once, few, many, or a class where the clone is expanded.

abundance: .
d_gene: .
v_gene: TRBV11-2
j_gene: TRBJ2-7
CDR3nt: TGTGCCAGCAGCAAAGGGACGGTCTCCTACGAGCAGTACTTC
CDR3aa: CASSKGTVSYEQYF

abundance: many
d_gene: .
v_gene: TRBV7-3
j_gene: TRBJ2-3
CDR3nt: TGTGCCAGCAGCTTACAGGGGAGCACAGATACGCAGTATTTT
CDR3aa: CASSLQGSTDTQYF

abundance: .
d_gene: .
v_gene: TRBV23-1
j_gene: TRBJ1-5
CDR3nt: TGCGCCAGCAGCCACGCACTTGAAGCCCAGCATTTT
CDR3aa: CASSHALEAQHF

abundance: .
d_gene: TRBD2
v_gene: TRBV30
j_gene: TRBJ2-3
CDR3nt: TGTGCCTGGGGTAGCGGGAATACGCAGTATTTT
CDR3aa: CAWGSGNTQYF

abundance: .
d_gene: TRBD1
v_gene: TRBV5-1
j_gene: TRBJ1-2
CDR3nt: TGCGCCAGCGATCCGGGACAGGGGACCTATGGCTACACCTTC
CDR3aa: CASDPGQGTYGYTF

abundance: .
d_gene: .
v_gene: TRBV6-5
j_gene: TRBJ2-2
CDR3nt: TGTGCCAGCAGGGCACGGCCCAGCGGGGAGCTGTTTTTT
CDR3aa: CASRARPSGELFF

abundance: .
d_gene: .
v_gene: TRBV19
j_gene: TRBJ1-5
CDR3nt: TGTGCCAGTGTTACAGGGTCTCATCAGCCCCAGCATTTT
CDR3aa: CASVTGSHQPQHF

abundance: .
d_gene: .
v_gene: TRBV30
j_gene: TRBJ1-1
CDR3nt: TGTGCCTGGTGTGTACGTGGGACCCCGCTACGACCTGAAGCTTTCTTT
CDR3aa: CAWCVRGTPLRPEAFF

abundance: few
d_gene: .
v_gene: TRBV4-3
j_gene: TRBJ2-6
CDR3nt: TGCGCCAGCAGCCTTACTGGGGCCAACGTCCTGACTTTC
CDR3aa: CASSLTGANVLTF

abundance: .
d_gene: .
v_gene: TRBV7-2
j_gene: TRBJ2-2
CDR3nt: TGTGCCAGCAGCTTAGCGGGAGCAACCACCGGGGAGCTGTTTTTT
CDR3aa: CASSLAGATTGELFF

abundance: few
d_gene: .
v_gene: TRBV6-5
j_gene: TRBJ2-2
CDR3nt: TGTGCCAGCAGGGCAGGGGCCCTGGACACCGGGGAGCTGTTTTTT
CDR3aa: CASRAGALDTGELFF

abundance: few
d_gene: TRBD1
v_gene: TRBV5-6
j_gene: TRBJ2-5
CDR3nt: TGTGCCAGCAGCTTGGCCGGGACAGGGGAGGAGACCCAGTACTTC
CDR3aa: CASSLAGTGEETQYF

abundance: .
d_gene: .
v_gene: TRBV4-2
j_gene: TRBJ2-1
CDR3nt: TGTGCCAGCCGGCCCAGGGCCAGCTACAATGAGCAGTTCTTC
CDR3aa: CASRPRASYNEQFF

abundance: .
d_gene: .
v_gene: TRBV19
j_gene: TRBJ2-5
CDR3nt: TGTGCCAGTAGCCCGGGACCCCGAGGGGAGACCCAGTACTTC
CDR3aa: CASSPGPRGETQYF

abundance: .
d_gene: TRBD1
v_gene: TRBV5-1
j_gene: TRBJ2-5
CDR3nt: TGCGCCAGCAGCATACTGGACAGGGGAAAAGAGACCCAGTACTTC
CDR3aa: CASSILDRGKETQYF

abundance: .
d_gene: .
v_gene: TRBV29-1
j_gene: TRBJ2-3
CDR3nt: TGCAGCGTTCGCGACAGCGGGAGCACAGATACGCAGTATTTT
CDR3aa: CSVRDSGSTDTQYF

abundance: .
d_gene: .
v_gene: TRBV29-1
j_gene: TRBJ2-1
CDR3nt: TGCAGCGTTGTCGTGGATATCAAGTTCTACAATGAGCAGTTCTTC
CDR3aa: CSVVVDIKFYNEQFF

abundance: .
d_gene: .
v_gene: TRBV20-1
j_gene: TRBJ2-5
CDR3nt: TGCAGTGTTCCCGGTGGGACCCAGTACTTC
CDR3aa: CSVPGGTQYF

abundance: .
d_gene: TRBD2
v_gene: TRBV25-1
j_gene: TRBJ2-2
CDR3nt: TGTGCCAGCAGCGTGAGCGGGAGAGACACCGGGGAGCTGTTTTTT
CDR3aa: CASSVSGRDTGELFF

abundance: .
d_gene: TRBD2
v_gene: TRBV10-3
j_gene: TRBJ2-1
CDR3nt: TGTGCCATCAGTGAGTTTCGACTAGCGGGAAGTTACAATGAGCAGTTCTTC
CDR3aa: CAISEFRLAGSYNEQFF

abundance: .
d_gene: .
v_gene: TRBV6-5
j_gene: TRBJ2-1
CDR3nt: TGTGCCAGCAGCTCCGGGACTGGGAGCTACGGTGAGCAGTTCTTC
CDR3aa: CASSSGTGSYGEQFF